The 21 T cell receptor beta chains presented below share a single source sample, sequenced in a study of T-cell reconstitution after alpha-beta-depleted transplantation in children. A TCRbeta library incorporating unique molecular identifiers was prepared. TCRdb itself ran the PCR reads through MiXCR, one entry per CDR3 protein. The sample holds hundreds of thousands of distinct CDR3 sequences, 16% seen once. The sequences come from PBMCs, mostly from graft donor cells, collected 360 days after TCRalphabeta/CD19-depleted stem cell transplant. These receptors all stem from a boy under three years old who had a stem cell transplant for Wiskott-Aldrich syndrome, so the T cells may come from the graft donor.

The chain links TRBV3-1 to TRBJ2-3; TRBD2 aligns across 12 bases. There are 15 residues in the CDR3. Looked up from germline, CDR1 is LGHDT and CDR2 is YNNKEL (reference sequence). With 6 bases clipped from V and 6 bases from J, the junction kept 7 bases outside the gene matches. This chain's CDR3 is CASRPSGGAWDTQYF. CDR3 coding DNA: TGTGCCAGCAGACCTAGCGGGGGGGCCTGGGATACGCAGTATTTT.

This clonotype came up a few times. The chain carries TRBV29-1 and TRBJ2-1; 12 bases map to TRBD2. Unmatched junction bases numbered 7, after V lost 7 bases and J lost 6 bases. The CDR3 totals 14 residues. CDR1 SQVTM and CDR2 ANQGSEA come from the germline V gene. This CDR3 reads CSETSGSMFNEQFF. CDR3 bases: TGCAGCGAGACTAGCGGGAGTATGTTCAATGAGCAGTTCTTC.

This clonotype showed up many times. CDR3 region: CSARTGQGTGELFF. CDR3 nucleotides: TGCAGTGCTAGAACCGGACAGGGCACCGGGGAGCTGTTTTTT. The chain joins TRBV20-1 to TRBJ2-2; TRBD1 matches at 8 bases. CDR1 and CDR2 from the germline V gene are DFQATT and SNEGSKA (reference sequence). V gave up 2 bases and J gave up 4 bases; unmatched junction bases: 3. This CDR3 comprises 14 residues.

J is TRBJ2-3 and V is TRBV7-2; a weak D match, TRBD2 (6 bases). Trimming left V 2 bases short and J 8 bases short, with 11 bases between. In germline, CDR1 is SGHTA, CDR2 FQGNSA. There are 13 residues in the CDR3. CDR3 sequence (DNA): TGTGCCAGCAGCTTATCGGACTATTTTACGCAGTATTTT. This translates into CASSLSDYFTQYF.

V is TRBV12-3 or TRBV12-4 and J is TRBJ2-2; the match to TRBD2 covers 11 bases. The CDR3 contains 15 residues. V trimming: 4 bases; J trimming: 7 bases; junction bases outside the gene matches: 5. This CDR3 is CASSYTSGGGGELFF. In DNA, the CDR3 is TGTGCCAGCAGTTACACTAGCGGGGGAGGCGGGGAGCTGTTTTTT.

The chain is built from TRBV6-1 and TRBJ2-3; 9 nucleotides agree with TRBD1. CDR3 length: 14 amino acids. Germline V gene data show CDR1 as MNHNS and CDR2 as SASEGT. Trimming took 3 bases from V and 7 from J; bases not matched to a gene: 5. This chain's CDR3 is CASSDQQGANTQYF. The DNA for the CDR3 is TGTGCCAGCAGTGATCAACAGGGGGCGAATACGCAGTATTTT.

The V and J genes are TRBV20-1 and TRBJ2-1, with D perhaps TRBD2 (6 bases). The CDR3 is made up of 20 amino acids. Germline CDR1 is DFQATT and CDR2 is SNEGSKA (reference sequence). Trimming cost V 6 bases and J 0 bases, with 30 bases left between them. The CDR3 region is CSAAAKRGGPHQRSYNEQFF. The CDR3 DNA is TGCAGTGCCGCGGCCAAACGGGGAGGACCACACCAACGCTCCTACAATGAGCAGTTCTTC.

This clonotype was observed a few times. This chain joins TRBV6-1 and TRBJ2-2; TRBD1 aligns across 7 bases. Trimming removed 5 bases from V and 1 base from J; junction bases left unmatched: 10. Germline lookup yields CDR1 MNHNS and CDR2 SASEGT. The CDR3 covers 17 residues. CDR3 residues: CASSQWPGQKNTGELFF. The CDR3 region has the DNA TGTGCCAGCAGTCAATGGCCGGGACAGAAGAACACCGGGGAGCTGTTTTTT.

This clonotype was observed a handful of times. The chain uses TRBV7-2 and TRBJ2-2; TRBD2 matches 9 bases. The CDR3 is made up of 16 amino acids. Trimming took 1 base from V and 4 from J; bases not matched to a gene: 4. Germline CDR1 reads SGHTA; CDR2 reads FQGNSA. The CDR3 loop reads CASSLVAGGPTGELFF. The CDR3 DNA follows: TGTGCCAGCAGCTTAGTCGCGGGAGGGCCCACCGGGGAGCTGTTTTTT. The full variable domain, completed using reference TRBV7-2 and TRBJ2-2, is GAGVSQSPSNKVTEKGKDVELRCDPISGHTALYWYRQSLGQGLEFLIYFQGNSAPDKSGLPSDRFSAERTGGSVSTLTIQRTQQEDSAVYLCASSLVAGGPTGELFFGEGSRLTVL.

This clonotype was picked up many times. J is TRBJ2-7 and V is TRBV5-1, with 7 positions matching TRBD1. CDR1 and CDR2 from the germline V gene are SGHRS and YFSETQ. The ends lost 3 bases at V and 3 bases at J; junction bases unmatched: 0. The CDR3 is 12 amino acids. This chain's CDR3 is CASSWTGYEQYF. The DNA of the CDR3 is TGCGCCAGCAGCTGGACAGGCTACGAGCAGTACTTC.

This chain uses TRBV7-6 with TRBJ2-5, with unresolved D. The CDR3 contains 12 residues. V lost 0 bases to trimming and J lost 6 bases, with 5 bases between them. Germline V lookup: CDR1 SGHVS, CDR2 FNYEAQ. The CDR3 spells CASSLAAQTQYF. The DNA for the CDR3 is TGTGCCAGCAGCTTAGCCGCACAGACCCAGTACTTC.

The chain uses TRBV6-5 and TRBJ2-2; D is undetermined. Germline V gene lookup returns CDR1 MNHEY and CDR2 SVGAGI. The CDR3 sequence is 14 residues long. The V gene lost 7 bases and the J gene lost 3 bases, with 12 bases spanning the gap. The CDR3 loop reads CASISDPYTGELFF. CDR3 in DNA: TGTGCCAGCATTTCCGACCCTTACACCGGGGAGCTGTTTTTT.

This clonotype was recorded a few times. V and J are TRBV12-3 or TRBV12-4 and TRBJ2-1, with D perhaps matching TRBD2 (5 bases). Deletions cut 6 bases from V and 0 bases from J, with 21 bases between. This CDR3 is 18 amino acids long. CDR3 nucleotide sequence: TGTGCCAGCAGCACCCTCCCACCTGCGGCGGGCTCCTACAATGAGCAGTTCTTC. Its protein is CASSTLPPAAGSYNEQFF.

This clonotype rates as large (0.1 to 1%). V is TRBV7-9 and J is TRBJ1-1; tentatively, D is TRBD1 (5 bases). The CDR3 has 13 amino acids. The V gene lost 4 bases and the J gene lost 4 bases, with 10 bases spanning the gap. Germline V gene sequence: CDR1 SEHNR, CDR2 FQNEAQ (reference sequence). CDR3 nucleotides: TGTGCCAGCAGCTACGGGGGGATCACTGAAGCTTTCTTT. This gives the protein CASSYGGITEAFF.

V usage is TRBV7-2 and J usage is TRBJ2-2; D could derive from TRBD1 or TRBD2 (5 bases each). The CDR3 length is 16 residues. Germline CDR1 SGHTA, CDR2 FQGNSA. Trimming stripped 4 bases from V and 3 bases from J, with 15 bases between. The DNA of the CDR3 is TGTGCCAGCAGCTCACGGACGTTGGGGGACACCGGGGAGCTGTTTTTT. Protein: CASSSRTLGDTGELFF.

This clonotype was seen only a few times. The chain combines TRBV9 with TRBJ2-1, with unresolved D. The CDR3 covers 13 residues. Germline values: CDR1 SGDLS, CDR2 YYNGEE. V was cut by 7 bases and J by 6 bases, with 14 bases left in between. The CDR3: CASGRYRGNEQFF. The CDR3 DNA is TGTGCCAGCGGCCGATACAGAGGCAATGAGCAGTTCTTC.

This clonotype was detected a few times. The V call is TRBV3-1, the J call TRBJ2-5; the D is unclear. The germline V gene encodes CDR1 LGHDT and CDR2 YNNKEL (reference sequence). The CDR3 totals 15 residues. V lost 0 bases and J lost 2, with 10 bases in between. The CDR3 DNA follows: TGTGCCAGCAGCCAAGATTCGAGGCTTCAAGAGACCCAGTACTTC. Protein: CASSQDSRLQETQYF.

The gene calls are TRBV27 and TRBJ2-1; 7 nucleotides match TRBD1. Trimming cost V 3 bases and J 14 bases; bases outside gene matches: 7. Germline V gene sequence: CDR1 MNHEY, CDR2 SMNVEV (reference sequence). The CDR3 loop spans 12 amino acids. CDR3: CASSFRGTVEFF. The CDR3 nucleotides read TGTGCCAGCAGTTTTAGAGGGACAGTGGAGTTCTTC.

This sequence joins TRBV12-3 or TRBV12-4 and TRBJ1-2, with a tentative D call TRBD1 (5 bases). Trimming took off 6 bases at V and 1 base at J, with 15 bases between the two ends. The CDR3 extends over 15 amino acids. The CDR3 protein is CASRSSGSLNYGYTF. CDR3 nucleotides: TGTGCCAGCAGGTCCTCAGGGTCCCTTAACTATGGCTACACCTTC.

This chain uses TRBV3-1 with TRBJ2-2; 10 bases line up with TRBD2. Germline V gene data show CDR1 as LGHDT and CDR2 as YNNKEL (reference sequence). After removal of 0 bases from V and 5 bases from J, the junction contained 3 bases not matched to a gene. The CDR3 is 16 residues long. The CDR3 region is CASSQDPSGRTGELFF. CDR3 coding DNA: TGTGCCAGCAGCCAAGATCCTAGCGGGAGAACCGGGGAGCTGTTTTTT.

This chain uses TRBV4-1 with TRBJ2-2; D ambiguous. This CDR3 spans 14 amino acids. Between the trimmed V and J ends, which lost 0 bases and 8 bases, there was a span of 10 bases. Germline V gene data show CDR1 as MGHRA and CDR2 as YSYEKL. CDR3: CASSQDRLEGELFF. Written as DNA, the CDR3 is TGCGCCAGCAGCCAAGATAGATTAGAGGGGGAGCTGTTTTTT.